The 5 T cell receptor beta chains listed next were all sequenced from one sample in a study of T cells after yellow fever vaccination. TCRdb reanalysed the 5' RACE reads using MiXCR and keeps one entry per CDR3 protein. The data hold more than 300,000 distinct CDR3 sequences, with 3.5% to 4.5% observed a single time. The source was PBMCs, collected 15 days after the yellow fever booster vaccination. These receptors were obtained from a man younger than 35 who received the YFV17D yellow fever vaccine.

Many counts were recorded for this clonotype. The V gene is TRBV7-9, the J gene TRBJ2-2; D gene uncertain. The CDR3 is 16 amino acids. Germline CDR1 and CDR2: SEHNR and FQNEAQ (reference sequence). V dropped 2 bases and J dropped 0 bases, with 10 bases sitting between them. As DNA, the CDR3 is TGTGCCAGCAGCTTAATCCATTCCTCGAACACCGGGGAGCTGTTTTTT. Its translation: CASSLIHSSNTGELFF.

This clonotype has only a few counts. The chain recombines TRBV6-2 or TRBV6-3 with TRBJ1-5; D gene uncertain. Between the trimmed V and J ends, which lost 2 bases and 4 bases, there was a span of 12 bases. The germline V gene encodes CDR1 MNHEY and CDR2 SVGEGT. This CDR3 contains 15 residues. Here the CDR3 DNA reads TGTGCCAGCAGTTACCCGGGGTCGGTGAATCAGCCCCAGCATTTT. This gives the protein CASSYPGSVNQPQHF.

V and J are TRBV7-8 and TRBJ2-7, with a weak D call TRBD1 (6 bases). Germline CDR1 is SGHVS and CDR2 is FQNEAQ. Deletions cut 5 bases from V and 6 bases from J, with 14 bases between. This CDR3 has 13 amino acids. CDR3 sequence reads: CASSQDTGSEQYV. CDR3 sequence (DNA): TGTGCCAGCAGCCAGGACACAGGGAGCGAGCAGTACGTC.

There are many counts of this clonotype. V usage is TRBV7-2 and J usage is TRBJ2-3; the D is unclear. Trimming took off 1 base at V and 0 bases at J, with 8 bases between the two ends. The CDR3 is 15 residues long. CDR1 is SGHTA, CDR2 FQGNSA, per germline. The CDR3 DNA follows: TGTGCCAGCAGCTTAGAGCTACTTAGCACAGATACGCAGTATTTT. As protein: CASSLELLSTDTQYF. The variable domain in full, with the rest retrieved from reference TRBV7-2 and TRBJ2-3, is GAGVSQSPSNKVTEKGKDVELRCDPISGHTALYWYRQSLGQGLEFLIYFQGNSAPDKSGLPSDRFSAERTGGSVSTLTIQRTQQEDSAVYLCASSLELLSTDTQYFGPGTRLTVL.

This chain links TRBV7-2 with TRBJ2-5, with D possibly TRBD2 on 6 matching bases. CDR3 length: 16 residues. The V end was cut by 3 bases, the J end by 6 bases, with 20 bases between. CDR1 and CDR2 (germline): SGHTA, FQGNSA. CDR3 amino acids: CASSFRDTSRQKTQYF. For the CDR3, the DNA is TGTGCCAGCAGCTTCCGGGATACTAGCCGTCAAAAGACCCAGTACTTC.